This TCR beta chain originates from a study of PD-1 blockade in classical Hodgkin lymphoma. J was trimmed by 5 bases and V by 3 bases; bases with no gene match: 4. Germline CDR1 is SNHLY and CDR2 is FYNNEI. This CDR3 spans 14 amino acids. Note on this clone: As yet, its antigen is unknown.

General study points: The authors excluded patients who started nivolumab under 1 year after ASCT. The repertoire differences lack a defined cause, possibly disease activity or prior therapy.

Autologous stem cell transplantation was followed by relapse in every patient, and brentuximab vedotin exposure varied. Patients' outcomes at their best amounted to complete response, partial response or progressive disease. Produced via immunoSEQ multiplex PCR; TCRdb's table is partial and in-frame only. Counted here are 20,000 to 30,000 clones, approximately 69% occurring once; the ten biggest clones make up approximately 3.3%. This clonotype was sampled from a human donor with classical Hodgkin lymphoma. Material: peripheral blood mononuclear cells (PBMCs), obtained at baseline. The rearrangement joins TRBV2 to TRBJ2-1, with 7 bases identical to TRBD2. The CDR3 here is CASSDGGKNNEQFF. The CDR3, as DNA: TGTGCCAGCAGTGACGGGGGGAAGAACAATGAGCAGTTCTTC.